Sequencing of this TCR beta chain was carried out in a study of cytomegalovirus exposure and HLA in healthy donors. Points from the study as a whole: Most observed TCR sequences were rare, whereas some public TCRs were detected in many donors.

In the case of this clone: Its antigen is still unknown.

Clones were sequenced by immunoSEQ multiplex PCR, and TCRdb holds only the in-frame ones, with some missing. The sample lists under 400,000 clones; 70% to 90% were seen once. This receptor was obtained from a woman between 18 and 29 years old in good health and CMV-seronegative. The specimen was PBMCs.

CDR3 DNA: TGCGCCAGCAGCCAAGTGCGGGGGGGGGCCTACGAGCAGTACTTC. It encodes CASSQVRGGAYEQYF. This chain joins TRBV4-1 and TRBJ2-7; 9 positions match TRBD2. The trim removed 1 base at V and 2 bases at J, leaving 3 bases unmatched. CDR1 and CDR2 (germline): MGHRA, YSYEKL. CDR3 size: 15 residues.